Listed below are T cell receptor beta chains from one sample, sequenced in a study of T cell responses to AZD1222 COVID-19 vaccine. Measured with immunoSEQ multiplex PCR; TCRdb has only the in-frame clones, and not every one. The data contain roughly 160,000 clones, 70% to 90% of them singletons. Sequencing was performed on peripheral blood, taken 28 days after the second AZD1222 dose. The receptor source for this set is an adult who received the AZD1222 COVID-19 vaccine. The CDR3 runs from the conserved cysteine through the conserved F or W. Fields, in order: clone size, D gene, V gene, J gene, CDR3 protein, CDR3 DNA. A D gene is named only where the DNA matches it firmly. Clone size is shown for a subset of rows, as once, few, many or a class of expanded clone.

NA	NA	TRBV14	TRBJ1-1	CASSPLRNTEAFF	TGTGCCAGCAGCCCCCTGAGGAACACTGAAGCTTTCTTT
NA	NA	TRBV4-1	TRBJ2-1	CASSQEQVTPNEQFF	TGCGCCAGCAGCCAAGAACAGGTGACACCCAATGAGCAGTTCTTC
NA	NA	TRBV5-1	TRBJ2-7	CASSTRPYEQYF	TGCGCCAGCAGCACTCGCCCCTACGAGCAGTACTTC
NA	TRBD2	TRBV27	TRBJ2-1	CASARREGWNEQFF	TGTGCCAGCGCTAGACGGGAGGGCTGGAATGAGCAGTTCTTC
few	NA	TRBV10-3	TRBJ1-3	CAISESRASSGNTIYF	TGTGCCATCAGTGAGTCGAGAGCTAGCTCTGGAAACACCATATATTTT
NA	NA	TRBV29-1	TRBJ2-7	CSADRSYEQYF	TGCAGCGCCGACAGGTCCTACGAGCAGTACTTC
NA	NA	TRBV15	TRBJ1-1	CATSGALNTEAFF	TGTGCCACCAGCGGGGCGCTGAACACTGAAGCTTTCTTT
NA	NA	TRBV2	TRBJ2-6	CASSTRSSGANVLTF	TGTGCCAGCAGTACAAGAAGCTCTGGGGCCAACGTCCTGACTTTC
NA	TRBD2	TRBV25-1	TRBJ2-3	CASSESGGRDTDTQYF	TGTGCCAGCAGTGAATCGGGGGGGAGGGACACAGATACGCAGTATTTT
NA	NA	TRBV6-2/TRBV6-3	TRBJ1-5	CASSYYSQPQHF	TGTGCCAGCAGTTACTATTCCCAGCCCCAGCATTTT
NA	NA	TRBV29-1	TRBJ2-7	CSVDGGGYEQYF	TGCAGCGTCGACGGGGGTGGGTACGAGCAGTACTTC
NA	NA	TRBV5-1	TRBJ2-5	CASSLAGARETQYF	TGCGCCAGCAGCTTGGCGGGGGCGCGGGAGACCCAGTACTTC
NA	TRBD2	TRBV11-2	TRBJ2-3	CASSFAGGTDTQYF	TGTGCCAGCAGCTTCGCGGGAGGCACAGATACGCAGTATTTT